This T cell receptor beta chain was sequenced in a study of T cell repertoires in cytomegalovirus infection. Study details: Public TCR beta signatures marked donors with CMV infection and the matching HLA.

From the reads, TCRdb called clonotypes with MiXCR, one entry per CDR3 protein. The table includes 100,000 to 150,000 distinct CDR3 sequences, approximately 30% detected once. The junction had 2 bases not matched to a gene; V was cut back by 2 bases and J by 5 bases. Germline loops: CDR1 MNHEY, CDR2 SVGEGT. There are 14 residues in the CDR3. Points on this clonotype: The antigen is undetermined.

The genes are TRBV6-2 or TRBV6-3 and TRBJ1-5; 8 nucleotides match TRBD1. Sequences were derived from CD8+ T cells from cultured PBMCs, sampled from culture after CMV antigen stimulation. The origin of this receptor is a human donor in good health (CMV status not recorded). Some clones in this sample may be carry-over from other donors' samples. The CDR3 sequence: CASSYQQGDQPQHF. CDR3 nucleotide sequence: TGTGCCAGCAGTTACCAACAGGGGGATCAGCCCCAGCATTTT.